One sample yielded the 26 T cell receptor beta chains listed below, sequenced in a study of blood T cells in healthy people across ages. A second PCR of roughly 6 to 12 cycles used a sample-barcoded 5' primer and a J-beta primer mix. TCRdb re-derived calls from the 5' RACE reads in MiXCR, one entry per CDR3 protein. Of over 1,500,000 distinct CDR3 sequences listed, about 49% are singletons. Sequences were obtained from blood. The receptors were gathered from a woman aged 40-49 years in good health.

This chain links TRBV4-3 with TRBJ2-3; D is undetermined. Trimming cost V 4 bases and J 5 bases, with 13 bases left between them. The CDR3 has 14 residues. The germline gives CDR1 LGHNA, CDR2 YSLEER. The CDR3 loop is CASSPDRSGDTQYF. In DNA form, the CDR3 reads TGCGCCAGCAGCCCAGATAGGTCCGGAGATACGCAGTATTTT.

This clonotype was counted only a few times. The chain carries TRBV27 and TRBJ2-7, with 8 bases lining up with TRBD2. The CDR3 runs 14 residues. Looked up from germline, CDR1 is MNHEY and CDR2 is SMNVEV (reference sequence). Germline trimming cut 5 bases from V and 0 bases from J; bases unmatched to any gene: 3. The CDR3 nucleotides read TGTGCCAGCAGTCCCCGGGAGGGCTCCTACGAGCAGTACTTC. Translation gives CASSPREGSYEQYF.

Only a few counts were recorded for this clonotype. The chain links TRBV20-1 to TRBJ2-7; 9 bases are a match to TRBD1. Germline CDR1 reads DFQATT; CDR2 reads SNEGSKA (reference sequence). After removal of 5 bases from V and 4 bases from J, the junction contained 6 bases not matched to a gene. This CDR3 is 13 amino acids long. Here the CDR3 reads CSAGRDRDYEQYF. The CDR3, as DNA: TGCAGTGCTGGCCGGGACAGGGATTACGAGCAGTACTTC.

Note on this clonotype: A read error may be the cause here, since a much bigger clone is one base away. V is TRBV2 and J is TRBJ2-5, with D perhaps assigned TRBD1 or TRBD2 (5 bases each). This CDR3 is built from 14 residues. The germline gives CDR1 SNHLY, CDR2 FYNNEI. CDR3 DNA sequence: TGTGTCAGCCTTTGGGGGACCTCCCAAGAGACCCAGTACTTC. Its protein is CVSLWGTSQETQYF.

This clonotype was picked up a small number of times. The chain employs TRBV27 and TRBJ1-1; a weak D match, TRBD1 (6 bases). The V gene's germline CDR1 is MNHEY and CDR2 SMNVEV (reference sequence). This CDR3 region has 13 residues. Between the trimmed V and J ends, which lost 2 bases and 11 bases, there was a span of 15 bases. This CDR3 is CASSLGAGDPAFF. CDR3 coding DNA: TGTGCCAGCAGTTTAGGGGCAGGGGATCCGGCTTTCTTT.

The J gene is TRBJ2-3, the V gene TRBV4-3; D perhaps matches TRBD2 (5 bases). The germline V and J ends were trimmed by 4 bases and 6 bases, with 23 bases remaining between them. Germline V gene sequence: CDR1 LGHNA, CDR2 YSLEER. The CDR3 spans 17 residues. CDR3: CASSPRPSGSYADTQYF. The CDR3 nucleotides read TGCGCCAGCAGCCCACGACCATCGGGAAGCTATGCGGATACGCAGTATTTT.

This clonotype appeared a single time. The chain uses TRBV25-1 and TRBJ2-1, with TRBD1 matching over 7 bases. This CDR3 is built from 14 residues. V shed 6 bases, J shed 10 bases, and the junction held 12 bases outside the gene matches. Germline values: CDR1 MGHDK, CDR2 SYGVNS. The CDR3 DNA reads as TGTGCCAGCAGGGAGACAGGGTTATCGGGAGAGCAGTTCTTC. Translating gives CASRETGLSGEQFF. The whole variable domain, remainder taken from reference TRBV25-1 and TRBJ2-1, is EADIYQTPRYLVIGTGKKITLECSQTMGHDKMYWYQQDPGMELHLIHYSYGVNSTEKGDLSSESTVSRIRTEHFPLTLESARPSHTSQYLCASRETGLSGEQFFGPGTRLTVL.

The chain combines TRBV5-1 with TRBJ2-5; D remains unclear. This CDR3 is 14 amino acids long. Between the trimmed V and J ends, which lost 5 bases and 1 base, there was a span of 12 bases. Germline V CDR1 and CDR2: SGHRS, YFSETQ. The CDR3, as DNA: TGCGCCAGCAGAACCACCACCGCCCAAGAGACCCAGTACTTC. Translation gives CASRTTTAQETQYF.

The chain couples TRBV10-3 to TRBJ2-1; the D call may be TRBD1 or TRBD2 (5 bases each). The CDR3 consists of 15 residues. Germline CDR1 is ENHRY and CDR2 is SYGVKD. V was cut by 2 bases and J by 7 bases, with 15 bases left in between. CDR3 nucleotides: TGTGCCATCAGTGAGCTGGGGACCCGGCCAAATGAGCAGTTCTTC. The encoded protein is CAISELGTRPNEQFF.

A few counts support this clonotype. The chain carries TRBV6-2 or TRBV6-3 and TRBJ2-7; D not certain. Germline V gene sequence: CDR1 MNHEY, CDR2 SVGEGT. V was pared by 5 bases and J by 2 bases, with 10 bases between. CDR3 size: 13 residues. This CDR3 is CASSQRATYEQYF. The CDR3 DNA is TGTGCCAGCAGTCAGCGAGCTACCTACGAGCAGTACTTC.

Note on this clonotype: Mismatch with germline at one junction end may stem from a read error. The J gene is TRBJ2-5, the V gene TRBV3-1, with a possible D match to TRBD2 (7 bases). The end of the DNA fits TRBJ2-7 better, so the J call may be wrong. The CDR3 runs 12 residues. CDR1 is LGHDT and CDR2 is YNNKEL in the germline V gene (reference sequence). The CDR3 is CANSYREGEQYF. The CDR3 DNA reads TGTGCCAACAGCTACAGGGAGGGCGAGCAGTACTTC.

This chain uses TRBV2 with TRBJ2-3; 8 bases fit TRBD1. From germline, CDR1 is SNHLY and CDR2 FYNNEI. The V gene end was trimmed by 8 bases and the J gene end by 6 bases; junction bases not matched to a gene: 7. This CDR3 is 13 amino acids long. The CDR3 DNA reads TGTGCCAGCTACCAGGGGGCTGTGGATACGCAGTATTTT. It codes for CASYQGAVDTQYF. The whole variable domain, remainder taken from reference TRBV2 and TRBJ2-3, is EPEVTQTPSHQVTQMGQEVILRCVPISNHLYFYWYRQILGQKVEFLVSFYNNEISEKSEIFDDQFSVERPDGSNFTLKIRSTKLEDSAMYFCASYQGAVDTQYFGPGTRLTVL.

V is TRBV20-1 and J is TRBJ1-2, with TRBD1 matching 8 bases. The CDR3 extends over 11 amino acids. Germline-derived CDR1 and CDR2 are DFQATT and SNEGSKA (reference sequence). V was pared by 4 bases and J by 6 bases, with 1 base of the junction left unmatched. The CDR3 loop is CSAKTGDGYTF. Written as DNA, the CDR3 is TGCAGTGCTAAGACAGGGGATGGCTACACCTTC.

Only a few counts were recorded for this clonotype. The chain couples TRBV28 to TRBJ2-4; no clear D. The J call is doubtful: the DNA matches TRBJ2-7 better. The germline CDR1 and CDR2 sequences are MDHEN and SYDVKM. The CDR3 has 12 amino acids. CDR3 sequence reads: CASKAGNYEQYF. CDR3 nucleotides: TGTGCCAGCAAGGCCGGAAACTACGAGCAGTACTTC.

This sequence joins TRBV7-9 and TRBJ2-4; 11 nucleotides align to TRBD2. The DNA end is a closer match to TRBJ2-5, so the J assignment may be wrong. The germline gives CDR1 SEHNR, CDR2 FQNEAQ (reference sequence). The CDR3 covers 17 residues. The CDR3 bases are TGTGCCAGCAGCTGGGGGACTAGCGGTAGGACTCAAGAGACCCAGTACTTC. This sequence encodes CASSWGTSGRTQETQYF.

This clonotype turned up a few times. The CDR3 DNA reads TGTGCCAGCAGTGAAGCTCGGGCTCAGCGGGGAGAGACCCAGTACTTC. Translation: CASSEARAQRGETQYF. The rearrangement uses TRBV2 and TRBJ2-7; 7 nucleotides match TRBD2. Matching the DNA end better, TRBJ2-5 makes the J call doubtful. Looked up from germline, CDR1 is SNHLY and CDR2 is FYNNEI. This CDR3 comprises 16 residues.

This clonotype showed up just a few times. CDR3 in DNA: TGTGTTACCGCGTTTTCCTACGAGCAGTACTTC. It encodes CVTAFSYEQYF. The J gene is TRBJ2-7, the V gene TRBV6-5; D unclear. CDR3 length: 11 amino acids. The V gene's germline CDR1 is MNHEY and CDR2 SVGAGI.

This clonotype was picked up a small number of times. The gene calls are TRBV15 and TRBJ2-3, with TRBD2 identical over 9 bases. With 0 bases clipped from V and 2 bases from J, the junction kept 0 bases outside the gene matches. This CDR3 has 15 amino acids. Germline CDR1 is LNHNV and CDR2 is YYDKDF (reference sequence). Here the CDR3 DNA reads TGTGCCACCAGCAGAGAGGGACTAGCCACAGATACGCAGTATTTT. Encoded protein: CATSREGLATDTQYF.

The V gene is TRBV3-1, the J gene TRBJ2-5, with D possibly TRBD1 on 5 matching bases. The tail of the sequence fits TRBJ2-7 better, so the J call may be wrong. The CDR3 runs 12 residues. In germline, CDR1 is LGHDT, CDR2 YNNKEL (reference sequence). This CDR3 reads CASSHDRDEQYF. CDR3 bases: TGTGCCAGCAGCCACGACAGAGACGAGCAGTACTTC.

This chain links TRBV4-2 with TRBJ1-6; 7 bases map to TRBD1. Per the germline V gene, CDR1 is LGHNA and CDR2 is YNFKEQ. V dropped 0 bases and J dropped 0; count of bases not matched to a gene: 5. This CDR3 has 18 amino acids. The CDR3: CASSQEGRDSSYNSPLHF. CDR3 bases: TGTGCCAGCAGCCAAGAGGGCAGGGACAGCTCCTATAATTCACCCCTCCACTTT.

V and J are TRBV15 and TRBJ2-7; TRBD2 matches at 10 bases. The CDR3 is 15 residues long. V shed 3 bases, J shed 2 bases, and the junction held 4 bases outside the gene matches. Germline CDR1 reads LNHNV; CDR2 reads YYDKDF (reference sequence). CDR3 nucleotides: TGTGCCACCAGCAGTGGCAGCGGGGGGGCCTACGAGCAGTACTTC. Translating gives CATSSGSGGAYEQYF.

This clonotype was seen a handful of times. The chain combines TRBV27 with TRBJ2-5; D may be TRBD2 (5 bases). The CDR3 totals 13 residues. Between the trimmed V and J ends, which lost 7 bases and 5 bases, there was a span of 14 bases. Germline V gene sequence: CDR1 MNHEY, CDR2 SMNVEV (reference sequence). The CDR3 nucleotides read TGTGCCAGCAAAAGATACCCGGGGGAGACCCAGTACTTC. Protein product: CASKRYPGETQYF.

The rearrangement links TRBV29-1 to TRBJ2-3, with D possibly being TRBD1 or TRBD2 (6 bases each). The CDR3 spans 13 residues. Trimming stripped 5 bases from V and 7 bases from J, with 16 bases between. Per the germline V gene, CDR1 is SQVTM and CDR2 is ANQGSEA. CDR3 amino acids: CSVPTRGRNTQYF. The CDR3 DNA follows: TGCAGCGTTCCCACTAGGGGGAGGAATACGCAGTATTTT.

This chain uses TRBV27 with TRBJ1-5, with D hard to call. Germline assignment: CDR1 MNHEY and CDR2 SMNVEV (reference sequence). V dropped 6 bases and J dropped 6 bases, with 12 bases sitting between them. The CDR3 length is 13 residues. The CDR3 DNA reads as TGTGCCAGCAGGTCAGGATTAACTCAGCCCCAGCATTTT. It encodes CASRSGLTQPQHF.

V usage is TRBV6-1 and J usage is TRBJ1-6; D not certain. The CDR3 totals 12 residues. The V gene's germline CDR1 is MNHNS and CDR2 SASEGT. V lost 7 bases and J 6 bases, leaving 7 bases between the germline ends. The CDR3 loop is CASTRGNSPLHF. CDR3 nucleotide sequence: TGTGCCAGCACGCGTGGTAATTCACCCCTCCACTTT.

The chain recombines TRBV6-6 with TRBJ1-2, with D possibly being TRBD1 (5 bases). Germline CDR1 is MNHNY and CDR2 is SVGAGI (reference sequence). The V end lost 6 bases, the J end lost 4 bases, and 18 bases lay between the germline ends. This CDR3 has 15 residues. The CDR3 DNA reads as TGTGCCAGCAGCCGGAACAGGCCCATCTCCTATGGCTACACCTTC. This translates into CASSRNRPISYGYTF.